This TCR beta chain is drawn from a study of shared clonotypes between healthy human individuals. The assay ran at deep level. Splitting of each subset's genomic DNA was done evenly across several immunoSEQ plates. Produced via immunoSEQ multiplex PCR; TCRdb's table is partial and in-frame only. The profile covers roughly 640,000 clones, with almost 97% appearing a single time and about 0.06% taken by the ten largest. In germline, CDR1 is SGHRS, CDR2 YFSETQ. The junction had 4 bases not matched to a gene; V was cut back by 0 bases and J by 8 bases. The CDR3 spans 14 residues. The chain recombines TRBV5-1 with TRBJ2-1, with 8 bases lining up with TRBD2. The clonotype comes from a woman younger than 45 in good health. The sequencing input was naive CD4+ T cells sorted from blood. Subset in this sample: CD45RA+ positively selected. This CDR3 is CASSLAGTSYEQFF. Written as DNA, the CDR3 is TGCGCCAGCAGCTTGGCCGGGACTAGTTATGAGCAGTTCTTC.